These 14 T cell receptor beta chains originate from one sample sequenced in a study of T cell responses to AZD1222 COVID-19 vaccine. TCRdb keeps only in-frame clones here, not all; method: immunoSEQ multiplex PCR. This sample has about 150,000 clones, with less than 95% found just once. The sample consisted of peripheral blood, taken 28 days after the second AZD1222 dose. The receptors were sampled from an adult who received the AZD1222 COVID-19 vaccine.

In this sample, this clone turned up once. The J gene is TRBJ2-7, the V gene TRBV30; D unclear. Germline V CDR1 and CDR2: GTSNPN, SVGIG (reference sequence). This CDR3 comprises 13 residues. V was trimmed by 0 bases and J by 4 bases, leaving 10 bases between them. The CDR3 DNA reads TGTGCCTGGAGTGTCTCTAGTACGTACGAGCAGTACTTC. This sequence encodes CAWSVSSTYEQYF.

The CDR3: CAWMADSYEQYF. CDR3 coding DNA: TGTGCCTGGATGGCGGATTCCTACGAGCAGTACTTC. The chain uses TRBV30 and TRBJ2-7; D ambiguous. V was shortened by 4 bases and J by 1 base, with 8 bases between the two germline ends. The CDR3 sequence is 12 residues long. Germline loops: CDR1 GTSNPN, CDR2 SVGIG (reference sequence). Using reference TRBV30 and TRBJ2-7 for the parts outside the CDR3, the full variable domain is SQTIHQWPATLVQPVGSPLSLECTVEGTSNPNLYWYRQAAGRGLQLLFYSVGIGQISSEVPQNLSASRPQDRQFILSSKKLLLSDSGFYLCAWMADSYEQYFGPGTRLTVT.

This rearrangement joins TRBV5-1 to TRBJ1-2, with 8 bases fitting TRBD1. The J segment lost 0 bases and the V segment lost 3 bases, leaving 1 base of the junction unmatched. Germline CDR1 and CDR2: SGHRS and YFSETQ. This CDR3 contains 14 residues. The CDR3 sequence is CASSWGQANYGYTF. Written as DNA, the CDR3 is TGCGCCAGCAGCTGGGGACAGGCTAACTATGGCTACACCTTC.

The chain is built from TRBV5-1 and TRBJ1-2; D is possibly TRBD1 (5 bases). V was trimmed by 1 base and J by 4 bases, leaving 11 bases between them. The CDR3 is made up of 14 amino acids. The germline gives CDR1 SGHRS, CDR2 YFSETQ. CDR3: CASSLSQGTYGYTF. The CDR3 nucleotides are TGCGCCAGCAGCTTGTCCCAGGGAACCTATGGCTACACCTTC. Full variable domain (missing parts from reference TRBV5-1 and TRBJ1-2): KAGVTQTPRYLIKTRGQQVTLSCSPISGHRSVSWYQQTPGQGLQFLFEYFSETQRNKGNFPGRFSGRQFSNSRSEMNVSTLELGDSALYLCASSLSQGTYGYTFGSGTRLTVV.

V gene TRBV11-3 combines with J gene TRBJ2-1; TRBD2 aligns across 11 bases. Germline V lookup: CDR1 SGHNT, CDR2 YENEEA. The CDR3 loop spans 16 amino acids. J gave up 7 bases and V 5 bases, and 10 bases lay outside the gene matches. Here the CDR3 DNA reads TGTGCCAGCAGCCCGGGGACTAGCGGACTAAGGAATGAGCAGTTCTTC. This encodes CASSPGTSGLRNEQFF.

Only one count was recorded for this clone. The sample has other DNA sequences that encode this CDR3 too. The chain couples TRBV19 to TRBJ1-3; no clear D. Germline-derived CDR1 and CDR2 are LNHDA and SQIVND (reference sequence). This CDR3 is built from 14 residues. Trimming stripped 5 bases from V and 0 bases from J, with 8 bases between. The CDR3 DNA sequence: TGTGCCAGTAGTCCGGAGGTCTCTGGAAACACCATATATTTT. This sequence encodes CASSPEVSGNTIYF.

This sequence joins TRBV18 and TRBJ1-3; a weak D match, TRBD1 (5 bases). The V gene lost 1 base and the J gene lost 0 bases, with 13 bases spanning the gap. This CDR3 region has 17 residues. The germline V gene encodes CDR1 KGHSH and CDR2 LQKENI. CDR3 protein: CASSPQSGIRSGNTIYF. For the CDR3, the DNA is TGTGCCAGCTCACCACAGTCAGGGATCCGCTCTGGAAACACCATATATTTT.

This chain joins TRBV19 and TRBJ2-2, with a weak D call TRBD1 (6 bases). Germline lookup yields CDR1 LNHDA and CDR2 SQIVND (reference sequence). The V end was cut by 6 bases, the J end by 0 bases, with 11 bases between. This CDR3 comprises 15 residues. The CDR3 spells CASSRGHTNTGELFF. CDR3 DNA: TGTGCCAGTAGCAGGGGACACACGAACACCGGGGAGCTGTTTTTT.

The V call is TRBV18, the J call TRBJ2-1; D not certain. The CDR3 is 15 residues long. The V gene lost 6 bases and the J gene lost 0 bases, with 12 bases spanning the gap. Germline values: CDR1 KGHSH, CDR2 LQKENI. CDR3 residues: CASSSDLISYNEQFF. As DNA, the CDR3 is TGTGCCAGCTCCTCGGACCTGATCTCCTACAATGAGCAGTTCTTC.

CDR3 bases: TGTGCCAGCAGTGAATCCAGGGGAGAGACCCAGTACTTC. Its translation is CASSESRGETQYF. This rearrangement joins TRBV2 to TRBJ2-5, with TRBD1 as a possible D gene (6 bases). The CDR3 is 13 amino acids. Trimming cost V 2 bases and J 4 bases, with 8 bases left between them. The V gene's germline CDR1 is SNHLY and CDR2 FYNNEI.

V is TRBV18 and J is TRBJ1-2; 7 bases agree with TRBD1. This CDR3 spans 15 amino acids. Looked up from germline, CDR1 is KGHSH and CDR2 is LQKENI. Germline trimming cut 3 bases from V and 1 base from J; bases unmatched to any gene: 5. CDR3 sequence: CASSPAGQINYGYTF. In nucleotides, the CDR3 is TGTGCCAGCTCACCCGCGGGACAGATTAACTATGGCTACACCTTC.

This clone turned up a few times. V gene TRBV27 combines with J gene TRBJ2-3; 13 bases agree with TRBD2. Germline values: CDR1 MNHEY, CDR2 SMNVEV (reference sequence). The CDR3 sequence is 20 residues long. Unmatched junction bases numbered 19, after V lost 7 bases and J lost 3 bases. CDR3 bases: TGTGCCAGCACTACCAGCCCGGGACTAGCGGGATGGGGTCCGACAGATACGCAGTATTTT. Protein: CASTTSPGLAGWGPTDTQYF.

This clone was seen only once. V and J are TRBV19 and TRBJ1-2, with D possibly TRBD1 on 6 matching bases. This CDR3 has 17 amino acids. Trimming took 7 bases from V and 4 from J, leaving 25 bases between them. The V gene's germline CDR1 is LNHDA and CDR2 SQIVND (reference sequence). The CDR3 DNA follows: TGTGCCAGTATCCCAAAACAGGGTTCTGAGCGTACCTATGGCTACACCTTC. The encoded protein is CASIPKQGSERTYGYTF. The variable domain in full, completed from reference TRBV19 and TRBJ1-2, reads DGGITQSPKYLFRKEGQNVTLSCEQNLNHDAMYWYRQDPGQGLRLIYYSQIVNDFQKGDIAEGYSVSREKKESFPLTVTSAQKNPTAFYLCASIPKQGSERTYGYTFGSGTRLTVV.

The chain couples TRBV6-5 to TRBJ2-7; 7 positions match TRBD2. Germline assignment: CDR1 MNHEY and CDR2 SVGAGI. The J segment lost 2 bases and the V segment lost 0 bases, leaving 4 bases of the junction unmatched. The CDR3 spans 15 residues. The CDR3 is CASSYSPSGTYEQYF. The CDR3 nucleotides are TGTGCCAGCAGTTACTCGCCTAGCGGAACCTACGAGCAGTACTTC.